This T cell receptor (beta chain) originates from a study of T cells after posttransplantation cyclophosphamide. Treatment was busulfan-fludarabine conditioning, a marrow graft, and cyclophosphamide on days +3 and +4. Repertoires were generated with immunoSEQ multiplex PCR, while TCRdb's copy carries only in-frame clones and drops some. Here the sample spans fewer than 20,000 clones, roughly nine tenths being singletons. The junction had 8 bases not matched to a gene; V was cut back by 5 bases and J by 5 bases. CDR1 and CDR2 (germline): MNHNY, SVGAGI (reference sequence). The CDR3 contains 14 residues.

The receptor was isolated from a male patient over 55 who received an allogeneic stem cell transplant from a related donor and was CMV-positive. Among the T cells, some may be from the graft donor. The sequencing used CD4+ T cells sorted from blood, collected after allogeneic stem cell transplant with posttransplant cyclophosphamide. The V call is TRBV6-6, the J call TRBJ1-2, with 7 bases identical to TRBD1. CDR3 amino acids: CASSAQGQVYGYTF. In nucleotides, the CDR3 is TGTGCCAGCAGTGCCCAAGGACAGGTTTATGGCTACACCTTC.